Each of the 29 T cell receptor beta chains below was sequenced from the same sample in a study of T cell responses to AZD1222 COVID-19 vaccine. TCRdb's table, derived via immunoSEQ multiplex PCR, lists solely in-frame clones and lacks some. The top ten clones hold roughly 3% of a sample with 120,000 to 150,000 clones, just over 85% of them seen once. The sequences come from peripheral blood, collected on day 0 of AZD1222 vaccination. The receptors derive from an adult in good health.

The rearrangement links TRBV28 to TRBJ1-5; 7 nucleotides agree with TRBD1. The CDR3 runs 12 residues. Germline-derived CDR1 and CDR2 are MDHEN and SYDVKM. With 9 bases clipped from V and 5 bases from J, the junction kept 4 bases outside the gene matches. The CDR3 nucleotides read TGTGCCAGTTCGACAGGGCATCAGCCCCAGCATTTT. Residues: CASSTGHQPQHF.

The V and J genes are TRBV18 and TRBJ1-4, with 12 positions matching TRBD1. The germline V gene encodes CDR1 KGHSH and CDR2 LQKENI. The junction had 1 base not matched to a gene; V was cut back by 3 bases and J by 8 bases. The CDR3 loop spans 14 amino acids. CDR3 loop: CASSPGTGGEKLFF. As DNA, the CDR3 is TGTGCCAGCTCACCGGGGACAGGGGGCGAAAAACTGTTTTTT.

The chain has TRBV6-5 and TRBJ2-3; 11 nucleotides align to TRBD2. Germline V lookup: CDR1 MNHEY, CDR2 SVGAGI. V lost 6 bases, J lost 3 bases, and 5 bases stayed unmatched. The CDR3 length is 15 residues. As DNA, the CDR3 is TGTGCCAGCAGACTCCTAGCGGGAGGTACAGATACGCAGTATTTT. Amino acids: CASRLLAGGTDTQYF.

A single count supports this clone. V usage is TRBV7-7 and J usage is TRBJ2-2, with TRBD1 matching 8 bases. V was clipped by 1 base and J by 5 bases; unmatched bases: 3. The CDR3 extends over 15 amino acids. CDR1 and CDR2 (germline): SSHAT, FNYEAQ (reference sequence). CDR3: CASSLGQGWTGELFF. The CDR3 DNA sequence: TGTGCCAGCAGCTTAGGACAGGGGTGGACCGGGGAGCTGTTTTTT.

The chain is built from TRBV28 and TRBJ1-4; D is perhaps TRBD1 (5 bases). This CDR3 is 17 amino acids long. From germline, CDR1 is MDHEN and CDR2 SYDVKM. V was trimmed by 4 bases and J by 5 bases, leaving 20 bases between them. The CDR3 region is CASSSQGSGAQNEKLFF. The CDR3 DNA reads as TGTGCCAGCAGTTCCCAGGGTAGCGGGGCCCAAAATGAAAAACTGTTTTTT.

The rearrangement uses TRBV6-6 and TRBJ1-6, with 9 bases that match TRBD1. V lost 5 bases to trimming and J lost 7 bases; unmatched junction nucleotides: 9. This CDR3 comprises 16 residues. Per germline, CDR1 MNHNY and CDR2 SVGAGI (reference sequence). In DNA form, the CDR3 reads TGTGCCAGCAGTCAGTCAACCGGGACAGGGAATTCACCCCTCCACTTT. Amino acids: CASSQSTGTGNSPLHF.

V gene TRBV5-1 combines with J gene TRBJ2-1; TRBD2 agrees at 11 bases. CDR1 SGHRS and CDR2 YFSETQ come from the germline V gene. CDR3 size: 14 residues. Trimming took 4 bases from V and 8 from J; bases not matched to a gene: 5. This CDR3 is CASSLAGGIYEQFF. The CDR3 nucleotides read TGCGCCAGCAGCCTAGCGGGAGGAATCTATGAGCAGTTCTTC.

The chain combines TRBV6-6 with TRBJ2-5; 11 bases align to TRBD2. CDR3 length equals 16 residues. Germline V gene lookup returns CDR1 MNHNY and CDR2 SVGAGI (reference sequence). V dropped 7 bases and J dropped 1; count of bases not matched to a gene: 8. The CDR3 region has the DNA TGTGCCAGCAAGACTAGCGGGACGATATCCCAAGAGACCCAGTACTTC. Translated, it gives CASKTSGTISQETQYF.

The chain is built from TRBV29-1 and TRBJ1-4, with 8 bases lining up with TRBD1. CDR3 length: 13 residues. Trimming cost V 5 bases and J 6 bases; bases outside gene matches: 5. The germline gives CDR1 SQVTM, CDR2 ANQGSEA. The chain's CDR3 is CSVLGQGDEKLFF. CDR3 nucleotides: TGCAGCGTTCTAGGACAGGGAGATGAAAAACTGTTTTTT.

The chain joins TRBV4-2 to TRBJ2-2; 12 nucleotides line up with TRBD1. The CDR3 is made up of 18 amino acids. J gave up 5 bases and V 1 base, and 8 bases lay outside the gene matches. From germline, CDR1 is LGHNA and CDR2 YNFKEQ. The CDR3 coding sequence is TGTGCCAGCAGCCAAGTCCCGGGACAGGGGGCAGTAACCGGGGAGCTGTTTTTT. Translating gives CASSQVPGQGAVTGELFF.

In this sample, this clone turned up once. The gene calls are TRBV19 and TRBJ2-7, with D perhaps matching TRBD2 (5 bases). V lost 5 bases and J lost 1, with 12 bases in between. The CDR3 has 14 amino acids. CDR1 LNHDA and CDR2 SQIVND come from the germline V gene (reference sequence). This chain's CDR3 is CASSLSRGSYEQYF. The CDR3 DNA reads TGTGCCAGTAGTCTCTCTCGGGGATCCTACGAGCAGTACTTC.

The rearrangement uses TRBV15 and TRBJ2-7; D may match TRBD1 or TRBD2 (5 bases each). The CDR3 sequence is 15 residues long. Trimming shortened V by 1 base and J by 4 bases, and 14 bases separated the two germline ends. The germline gives CDR1 LNHNV, CDR2 YYDKDF (reference sequence). For the CDR3, the DNA is TGTGCCACCAGCAGAGTCGGGACGGCTCGGTACGAGCAGTACTTC. Residues: CATSRVGTARYEQYF.

The CDR3 DNA sequence: TGTGCCAGCAGCTCCCGTGCAAATGAGCAGTTCTTC. This sequence encodes CASSSRANEQFF. The V gene is TRBV5-4, the J gene TRBJ2-1; D ambiguous. This CDR3 has 12 residues. The germline V gene has CDR1 SGHNT and CDR2 YYREEE (reference sequence). V shed 3 bases and J shed 7 bases, with 8 bases lying between them.

This chain connects TRBV19 to TRBJ1-4; possible D gene TRBD1, 5 bases. Trimming pared 7 bases from V and 8 bases from J, leaving 20 bases between. Germline V gene sequence: CDR1 LNHDA, CDR2 SQIVND (reference sequence). This CDR3 has 15 residues. CDR3 protein: CASTARGRELEKLFF. The CDR3 DNA follows: TGTGCCAGTACCGCACGGGGACGAGAACTCGAAAAACTGTTTTTT.

CDR3 loop: CASSQGRRGSPLHF. In DNA form, the CDR3 reads TGTGCCAGCAGCCAAGGACGGAGGGGGTCACCCCTCCACTTT. V gene TRBV3-1 (or the pseudogene TRBV3-2) combines with J gene TRBJ1-6, with a weak D call TRBD1 (6 bases). CDR3 length: 14 amino acids. Germline-derived CDR1 and CDR2 are LGHDT and YNNKEL (reference sequence). V was cut by 1 base and J by 10 bases, with 11 bases left in between.

This chain joins TRBV18 and TRBJ1-2; weak D call: TRBD1 (5 bases). CDR3 size: 13 residues. The ends were cut back, 3 bases at V and 4 bases at J, with 9 bases in the middle. Germline V gene sequence: CDR1 KGHSH, CDR2 LQKENI. CDR3 sequence reads: CASSPAGLYGYTF. The CDR3 DNA reads TGTGCCAGCTCACCGGCAGGGCTCTATGGCTACACCTTC.

This rearrangement joins TRBV5-1 to TRBJ1-2, with D uncertain. Trimming left V 4 bases short and J 4 bases short, with 11 bases between. CDR3 length: 13 amino acids. Germline V gene lookup returns CDR1 SGHRS and CDR2 YFSETQ. The chain's CDR3 is CASSPTASYGYTF. DNA for the CDR3: TGCGCCAGCAGCCCGACCGCCTCCTATGGCTACACCTTC.

This chain uses TRBV7-2 with TRBJ2-3; 10 positions agree with TRBD2. V lost 2 bases to trimming and J lost 5 bases; unmatched junction nucleotides: 4. Germline CDR1 reads SGHTA; CDR2 reads FQGNSA. This CDR3 has 15 residues. CDR3 amino acids: CASSLLAGEGDTQYF. CDR3 nucleotides: TGTGCCAGCAGCTTACTAGCGGGAGAGGGAGATACGCAGTATTTT.

The CDR3, as DNA: TGTGCCAGCAGTCCGGGGATGGAAGGAAACACCATATATTTT. Its translation is CASSPGMEGNTIYF. The rearrangement links TRBV6-5 to TRBJ1-3; D is unclear. Germline V lookup: CDR1 MNHEY, CDR2 SVGAGI. The V and J ends lost 5 bases and 4 bases respectively, with 12 bases between them. The length of the CDR3 is 14 residues.

CDR3 sequence: CASSHSTDPGQPQHF. The CDR3, as DNA: TGTGCCAGCAGCCATTCGACCGATCCGGGTCAGCCCCAGCATTTT. The rearrangement links TRBV7-9 to TRBJ1-5; unclear D gene. CDR1 and CDR2 (germline): SEHNR, FQNEAQ (reference sequence). V was pared by 5 bases and J by 6 bases, with 17 bases between. The CDR3 covers 15 residues.

Of note for this clone: A junction boundary mismatches the germline segment, possibly from a read error. The genes are TRBV7-8 and TRBJ1-2; a weak D match, TRBD1 (6 bases). The length of the CDR3 is 12 residues. CDR1 and CDR2 from the germline V gene are SGHVS and FQNEAQ. The CDR3 here is CASSLVAGQGSF. The CDR3 nucleotides read TGTGCCAGCAGCTTAGTTGCAGGCCAGGGGAGCTTC.

The chain joins TRBV2 to TRBJ2-3; the match to TRBD2 covers 9 bases. This CDR3 is 13 amino acids long. Germline CDR1 reads SNHLY; CDR2 reads FYNNEI. V trimming: 8 bases; J trimming: 3 bases; junction bases outside the gene matches: 3. CDR3 amino acids: CASEAGGTDTQYF. Written as DNA, the CDR3 is TGTGCCAGCGAAGCGGGAGGAACAGATACGCAGTATTTT.

The rearrangement joins TRBV25-1 to TRBJ2-5; D is unclear. Germline CDR1 reads MGHDK; CDR2 reads SYGVNS. The CDR3 loop spans 14 amino acids. Trimming shortened V by 2 bases and J by 4 bases, and 11 bases separated the two germline ends. The CDR3 sequence is CASSELGLGETQYF. Written as DNA, the CDR3 is TGTGCCAGCAGTGAACTAGGGCTAGGAGAGACCCAGTACTTC.

The genes are TRBV7-2 and TRBJ2-7, with D possibly matching TRBD2 (5 bases). This CDR3 is built from 15 residues. Germline CDR1 and CDR2: SGHTA and FQGNSA. V gave up 1 base and J gave up 4 bases, with 14 bases separating them. CDR3 loop: CASSLGWGTGYEQYF. CDR3 DNA: TGTGCCAGCAGCTTAGGGTGGGGAACGGGATACGAGCAGTACTTC.

This clone was found a few times. V gene TRBV18 combines with J gene TRBJ2-2; 14 bases map to TRBD2. The junction had 9 bases not matched to a gene; V was cut back by 6 bases and J by 6 bases. CDR3 length: 17 residues. Per the germline V gene, CDR1 is KGHSH and CDR2 is LQKENI. The CDR3 is CASSSGLAGVSAGELFF. The CDR3 nucleotides are TGTGCCAGCTCCTCGGGACTAGCGGGAGTTAGCGCCGGGGAGCTGTTTTTT.

Remarks on this clone: The junction and the germline gene differ at one end; a read error may be behind it. The chain is built from TRBV7-8 and TRBJ1-5; 8 nucleotides align to TRBD1. Germline V gene sequence: CDR1 SGHVS, CDR2 FQNEAQ. This CDR3 has 14 amino acids. In DNA, the CDR3 is TGTGCCAGCAGCCTTGGACAGGGCAATCAGCCCCAACATTTT. Translating gives CASSLGQGNQPQHF.

The V gene is TRBV7-9, the J gene TRBJ2-2; TRBD2 might be the D (6 bases). The CDR3 totals 17 residues. With 2 bases removed from V and 4 bases from J, the gap between germline ends came to 17 bases. The germline gives CDR1 SEHNR, CDR2 FQNEAQ (reference sequence). The DNA for the CDR3 is TGTGCCAGCAGCTTACAACCGGGACTGGGGATCACCGGGGAGCTGTTTTTT. Translated, it gives CASSLQPGLGITGELFF.

The chain carries TRBV30 and TRBJ1-1, with 8 bases identical to TRBD1. From germline, CDR1 is GTSNPN and CDR2 SVGIG (reference sequence). V was pared by 4 bases and J by 10 bases, with 11 bases of the junction left unmatched. The CDR3 extends over 13 amino acids. CDR3 DNA sequence: TGTGCCTGGACAACAGGACAGGGTAGCGTAGCTTTCTTT. Translating gives CAWTTGQGSVAFF.

The V gene is TRBV20-1, the J gene TRBJ1-2, with 8 bases lining up with TRBD1. The CDR3 extends over 11 amino acids. From germline, CDR1 is DFQATT and CDR2 SNEGSKA (reference sequence). Unmatched junction bases numbered 3, after V lost 6 bases and J lost 6 bases. The chain's CDR3 is CSAGQGNGYTF. DNA of the CDR3: TGCAGTGCCGGACAGGGCAATGGCTACACCTTC.